This TCR beta chain appears in the sequencing data of a study of T cells in Graves' hyperthyroidism and ophthalmopathy. The wider study: Upon initial diagnosis and before any treatment, peripheral blood was collected. Findings and limits, study-wide: In validation, the model predicted ophthalmopathy. These predictions came a median roughly 6.5 months before onset. Blood shared most expanded thyroid clonotypes above 0.001.

Amplification of TCR beta CDR3 regions used RNA as the template. During a first-round RT-PCR of the TCR CDR3, the HTBI primer set was used. TCRdb itself ran the multiplex PCR reads through MiXCR, one entry per CDR3 protein. The table includes under 650,000 distinct CDR3 sequences, 15% to 20% detected once. This clonotype was counted many times. The antigen is undetermined. From approximately 9.3 ml of fresh peripheral blood, PBMCs were isolated. The germline gives CDR1 SGHTA, CDR2 FQGTGA. The CDR3 extends over 15 amino acids. Trimming removed 2 bases at V and 0 bases at J, with 8 bases between. What was sequenced was blood. J is TRBJ2-1 and V is TRBV7-3; D is undetermined. The sequence came from a woman aged 30 to 39 with Graves' hyperthyroidism. The CDR3 protein is CASSLLPSSYNEQFF. In DNA, the CDR3 is TGTGCCAGCAGCTTACTACCTAGCTCCTACAATGAGCAGTTCTTC.